Shown below are 28 T cell receptor beta chains from a single sample sequenced in a study of T-cell memory formation after mild COVID-19. TCRdb reprocessed the 5' RACE reads with MiXCR, giving one entry per CDR3 protein. Of approximately 410,000 distinct CDR3 sequences in the sample, 23% were seen once. The sequenced material came from PBMCs or a T cell subset sorted from them (not recorded which). The source is an adult woman who had mild COVID-19 (a few samples of this study predate the infection). Cell type and time point are not known.

The rearrangement uses TRBV25-1 and TRBJ2-3; no clear D. Trimming took 1 base from V and 0 from J, leaving 14 bases between them. This CDR3 is 17 amino acids long. The germline V gene encodes CDR1 MGHDK and CDR2 SYGVNS. CDR3 sequence reads: CASSEWPGGRSTDTQYF. The CDR3 DNA reads as TGTGCCAGCAGTGAATGGCCAGGTGGGCGGAGCACAGATACGCAGTATTTT.

There are a few counts of this clonotype. This sequence joins TRBV9 and TRBJ2-5; tentatively, D is TRBD1 (5 bases). V lost 1 base and J 1 base, leaving 17 bases between the germline ends. Germline lookup yields CDR1 SGDLS and CDR2 YYNGEE. The length of the CDR3 is 17 residues. CDR3 nucleotides: TGTGCCAGCAGCGTACAGGGTCGACAGTTCCCCCAAGAGACCCAGTACTTC. Translated: CASSVQGRQFPQETQYF.

This clonotype was counted a few times. The chain joins TRBV12-3 or TRBV12-4 to TRBJ1-1, with a weak D call TRBD1 (5 bases). The germline V and J ends were trimmed by 5 bases and 10 bases, with 20 bases remaining between them. This CDR3 contains 14 residues. The CDR3 coding sequence is TGTGCCAGCAGTCGGCCCGGGGGGGTGGGAATAGCTTTCTTT. Translation gives CASSRPGGVGIAFF.

The CDR3, as DNA: TGTGCCAGCAGCACCCAGACGGGGGGGACGGGAGATACGCAGTATTTT. Its translation: CASSTQTGGTGDTQYF. The V gene is TRBV5-5, the J gene TRBJ2-3, with 8 bases lining up with TRBD2. Germline loops: CDR1 SGHKS, CDR2 YYEKEE (reference sequence). The length of the CDR3 is 16 residues. The trim removed 4 bases at V and 5 bases at J, leaving 12 bases unmatched.

The chain employs TRBV12-1 and TRBJ2-1; TRBD1 was called by the table and not checked on the DNA. TRBV12-1 is a recognized pseudogene. The CDR3 loop spans 11 amino acids. Here the CDR3 DNA reads TGTGCCAGCAGCCCCTATGGGGCGCAGTTCTTC. Protein product: CASSPYGAQFF.

This clonotype was recorded many times. The genes are TRBV29-1 and TRBJ2-1; 7 bases are shared with TRBD2. This CDR3 spans 14 amino acids. Unmatched junction bases numbered 9, after V lost 6 bases and J lost 4 bases. Germline lookup yields CDR1 SQVTM and CDR2 ANQGSEA. CDR3 sequence (DNA): TGCAGCGTCTCGCGGGGGAGCGATTACAATGAGCAGTTCTTC. It translates to CSVSRGSDYNEQFF.

The table lists this clonotype with a few counts. The gene calls are TRBV12-3 or TRBV12-4 and TRBJ2-2, with D perhaps matching TRBD1 (5 bases). The CDR3 runs to 15 residues. With 6 bases removed from V and 4 bases from J, the gap between germline ends came to 15 bases. CDR3 DNA sequence: TGTGCCAGCAGCCAAGACAGTGGTGTCACCGGGGAGCTGTTTTTT. It codes for CASSQDSGVTGELFF.

This clonotype was seen a few times. V and J are TRBV12-3 or TRBV12-4 and TRBJ1-1; 9 bases fit TRBD1. The ends lost 6 bases at V and 5 bases at J; junction bases unmatched: 10. The CDR3 is 15 residues long. The CDR3 loop is CASRNRGTGWTEAFF. The CDR3 region has the DNA TGTGCCAGCAGAAACCGTGGGACAGGGTGGACTGAAGCTTTCTTT.

DNA of the CDR3: TGCAGTGCTGTTCAGGCGGAGTACAATGAGCAGTTCTTC. The encoded protein is CSAVQAEYNEQFF. The chain joins TRBV20-1 to TRBJ2-1; D is unclear. The V gene's germline CDR1 is DFQATT and CDR2 SNEGSKA (reference sequence). Trimming took off 5 bases at V and 4 bases at J, with 12 bases between the two ends. The CDR3 is 13 amino acids.

There are a few counts of this clonotype. The V call is TRBV28, the J call TRBJ1-5, with unresolved D. The CDR3 is 15 amino acids. The V and J ends lost 3 bases and 2 bases respectively, with 11 bases between them. Looked up from germline, CDR1 is MDHEN and CDR2 is SYDVKM. For the CDR3, the DNA is TGTGCCAGCAGTTTCGAGGGCGGTGGCAATCAGCCCCAGCATTTT. This codes for CASSFEGGGNQPQHF.

This clonotype was recorded a few times. The CDR3 DNA is TGCAGTGGGACTCTAGCCCCCGTCTCCCAGTACTTC. It codes for CSGTLAPVSQYF. This chain connects TRBV20-1 to TRBJ2-5; TRBD2 might be the D (5 bases). V was shortened by 7 bases and J by 9 bases, with 18 bases between the two germline ends. The germline V gene encodes CDR1 DFQATT and CDR2 SNEGSKA (reference sequence). The CDR3 loop spans 12 amino acids.

The chain recombines TRBV7-8 with TRBJ2-1; D possibly matches TRBD1 or TRBD2 (5 bases each). The germline gives CDR1 SGHVS, CDR2 FQNEAQ. This CDR3 contains 16 residues. Deletions cut 2 bases from V and 5 bases from J, with 16 bases between. DNA of the CDR3: TGTGCCAGCAGCTTAAGAGGGGTCCGTAATCACAATGAGCAGTTCTTC. As protein: CASSLRGVRNHNEQFF.

This clonotype was observed a few times. The rearrangement joins TRBV6-1 to TRBJ2-7; 13 positions match TRBD2. V was clipped by 4 bases and J by 2 bases; unmatched bases: 2. Looked up from germline, CDR1 is MNHNS and CDR2 is SASEGT. The CDR3 consists of 15 residues. This chain's CDR3 is CASSAGLAGTYEQYF. For the CDR3, the DNA is TGTGCCAGCAGTGCGGGACTAGCGGGAACCTACGAGCAGTACTTC.

The sample holds a few counts of this clonotype. The chain carries TRBV12-3 or TRBV12-4 and TRBJ2-7; weak D call: TRBD2 (5 bases). Trimming removed 5 bases from V and 5 bases from J, with 10 bases in between. The CDR3 is made up of 12 amino acids. CDR3 sequence reads: CASSPEVHEQYF. The CDR3 DNA is TGTGCCAGCAGTCCGGAGGTCCACGAGCAGTACTTC.

The gene calls are TRBV6-5 and TRBJ1-5, with D hard to call. The CDR3 has 12 amino acids. Between the trimmed V and J ends, which lost 5 bases and 6 bases, there was a span of 8 bases. Germline V gene lookup returns CDR1 MNHEY and CDR2 SVGAGI. Written as DNA, the CDR3 is TGTGCCAGCAGTGCTATTTGTCAGCCCCAGCATTTT. Its translation: CASSAICQPQHF.

Only a few counts were recorded for this clonotype. The V call is TRBV20-1, the J call TRBJ2-7, with TRBD2 identical over 13 bases. This CDR3 contains 16 residues. The trim removed 2 bases at V and 4 bases at J, leaving 8 bases unmatched. CDR1 is DFQATT, CDR2 SNEGSKA, per germline (reference sequence). Here the CDR3 DNA reads TGCAGTGCTAGACTTTGGGGGACTAGCGGGGAGTACGAGCAGTACTTC. Amino acids: CSARLWGTSGEYEQYF.

This clonotype has a handful of counts. The gene calls are TRBV5-1 and TRBJ2-2, with TRBD2 matching 11 bases. The CDR3 is made up of 18 amino acids. Trimming cost V 3 bases and J 1 base; bases outside gene matches: 8. The V gene's germline CDR1 is SGHRS and CDR2 YFSETQ. CDR3 bases: TGCGCCAGCAGCTGGTCTAGCGGGAGGAGGATGAACACCGGGGAGCTGTTTTTT. Protein: CASSWSSGRRMNTGELFF.

The chain is built from TRBV20-1 and TRBJ1-1, with 7 bases lining up with TRBD1. The CDR3 extends over 13 amino acids. Looked up from germline, CDR1 is DFQATT and CDR2 is SNEGSKA (reference sequence). Trimming removed 4 bases from V and 0 bases from J; junction bases left unmatched: 2. The CDR3 region has the DNA TGCAGTGCTACCGGGACAGTGAACACTGAAGCTTTCTTT. This gives the protein CSATGTVNTEAFF.

The chain is built from TRBV12-3 or TRBV12-4 and TRBJ1-2; the D is unclear. V was cut by 3 bases and J by 3 bases, with 8 bases left in between. The CDR3 totals 13 residues. Here the CDR3 reads CASSLLGHYGYTF. In nucleotides, the CDR3 is TGTGCCAGCAGTTTGCTAGGACACTATGGCTACACCTTC.

The V call is TRBV2, the J call TRBJ2-3; 11 bases are a match to TRBD1. This CDR3 spans 15 amino acids. Germline loops: CDR1 SNHLY, CDR2 FYNNEI. With V trimmed by 7 bases and J by 7 bases, 10 bases remained unmatched. The CDR3 loop reads CASTTRTGGGNTQYF. The CDR3 coding sequence is TGTGCCAGCACAACCAGGACAGGGGGCGGGAATACGCAGTATTTT.

The rearrangement links TRBV9 to TRBJ2-5, with D uncertain. V was shortened by 4 bases and J by 7 bases, with 26 bases between the two germline ends. The CDR3 extends over 17 amino acids. The germline V gene has CDR1 SGDLS and CDR2 YYNGEE. The CDR3 protein is CASSFASVGGASGTQYF. The CDR3 DNA is TGTGCCAGCAGCTTCGCTTCAGTCGGCGGAGCAAGTGGGACCCAGTACTTC.

The chain links TRBV5-1 to TRBJ2-1; a weak D match, TRBD2 (6 bases). Germline-derived CDR1 and CDR2 are SGHRS and YFSETQ. This CDR3 has 15 amino acids. The V and J ends lost 4 bases and 6 bases respectively, with 17 bases between them. The CDR3 DNA is TGCGCCAGCAGCACCCAGGGAGGAGGGAGCAATGAGCAGTTCTTC. This sequence encodes CASSTQGGGSNEQFF.

As concerns this clonotype: A read error is possible here, since a much larger clone lies one base away. The V and J genes are TRBV7-9 and TRBJ2-7; TRBD2 matches 12 bases. The CDR3 contains 14 residues. V shed 5 bases, J shed 6 bases, and the junction held 5 bases outside the gene matches. Germline V gene lookup returns CDR1 SEHNR and CDR2 FQNEAQ (reference sequence). CDR3 region: CASSPTSGSSEQYF. DNA of the CDR3: TGTGCCAGCAGCCCGACTAGCGGGAGTTCCGAGCAGTACTTC. The whole variable domain, filled in from reference TRBV7-9 and TRBJ2-7, reads DTGVSQNPRHKITKRGQNVTFRCDPISEHNRLYWYRQTLGQGPEFLTYFQNEAQLEKSRLLSDRFSAERPKGSFSTLEIQRTEQGDSAMYLCASSPTSGSSEQYFGPGTRLTVT.

This chain uses TRBV6-5 with TRBJ2-3, with D possibly matching TRBD2 (5 bases). The CDR3 has 15 residues. V dropped 2 bases and J dropped 3 bases, with 12 bases sitting between them. The germline V gene has CDR1 MNHEY and CDR2 SVGAGI. The CDR3 loop reads CASSYGSRGTDTQYF. The CDR3 bases are TGTGCCAGCAGTTACGGGAGTCGCGGAACAGATACGCAGTATTTT.

The chain employs TRBV12-3 or TRBV12-4 and TRBJ2-2; D is ambiguous. Trimming stripped 4 bases from V and 1 base from J, with 4 bases between. The CDR3 has 13 residues. DNA for the CDR3: TGTGCCAGCAGTTCAATGAACACCGGGGAGCTGTTTTTT. It encodes CASSSMNTGELFF.

The chain links TRBV19 to TRBJ2-1; D perhaps matches TRBD1 (5 bases). The CDR3 covers 13 residues. Germline V CDR1 and CDR2: LNHDA, SQIVND (reference sequence). Deletions cut 3 bases from V and 4 bases from J, with 7 bases between. CDR3: CASSIPGYNEQFF. The CDR3 bases are TGTGCCAGTAGTATCCCAGGGTACAATGAGCAGTTCTTC.

This clonotype showed up just a few times. J is TRBJ1-1 and V is TRBV20-1; D may be TRBD1 (5 bases). Deletions cut 1 base from V and 0 bases from J, with 15 bases between. Germline lookup yields CDR1 DFQATT and CDR2 SNEGSKA (reference sequence). CDR3 length equals 16 residues. CDR3 sequence: CSARVRARGVNTEAFF. The DNA of the CDR3 is TGCAGTGCTAGAGTACGGGCTCGAGGGGTGAACACTGAAGCTTTCTTT.

The CDR3 region is CASSGTSQETQYF. The CDR3 coding sequence is TGTGCCAGCAGCGGGACTAGCCAAGAGACCCAGTACTTC. The chain has TRBV2 and TRBJ2-5; 8 nucleotides match TRBD2. V was clipped by 6 bases and J by 1 base; unmatched bases: 1. This CDR3 has 13 amino acids. Germline V lookup: CDR1 SNHLY, CDR2 FYNNEI.